The 22 T cell receptor beta chains in this list originate from one sample, sequenced in a study of T-cell memory formation after mild COVID-19. Each CDR3 protein gets one entry after TCRdb re-called the 5' RACE reads with MiXCR. Of around 300,000 distinct CDR3 sequences listed, roughly an eighth were seen once; the top ten hold 22%. The sequenced sample was PBMCs or a T cell subset sorted from them (not recorded which). These receptors were obtained from a young man who had mild COVID-19 (a few samples of this study predate the infection). Cell type and time point are not known.

The V gene is TRBV12-3 or TRBV12-4, the J gene TRBJ2-3; 10 nucleotides match TRBD2. The CDR3 spans 15 residues. Trimming took 7 bases from V and 5 from J; bases not matched to a gene: 9. The CDR3 protein is CASNLGSGGKDTQYF. The CDR3 DNA reads as TGTGCCAGCAATTTGGGTAGCGGGGGGAAAGATACGCAGTATTTT.

This clonotype came up a few times. The CDR3, as DNA: TGTGCCAGCAGTTACTGGGGAAATCAGCCCCAGCATTTT. Translating gives CASSYWGNQPQHF. J is TRBJ1-5 and V is TRBV6-2 or TRBV6-3; no definite D call. Trimming took 1 base from V and 4 from J, leaving 5 bases between them. Germline V CDR1 and CDR2: MNHEY, SVGEGT. The CDR3 extends over 13 amino acids.

The rearrangement uses TRBV4-1 and TRBJ2-3, with D possibly TRBD2 on 6 matching bases. Germline V gives CDR1 MGHRA, CDR2 YSYEKL. V was trimmed by 0 bases and J by 3 bases, leaving 16 bases between them. This CDR3 comprises 17 residues. CDR3 region: CASSQDGRDSSTDTQYF. CDR3 in DNA: TGCGCCAGCAGCCAAGATGGTAGGGACTCCTCGACAGATACGCAGTATTTT.

This clonotype has a count of ten or more. The rearrangement uses TRBV20-1 and TRBJ2-1; 12 nucleotides align to TRBD2. Germline CDR1 and CDR2: DFQATT and SNEGSKA (reference sequence). J gave up 4 bases and V 2 bases, and 0 bases lay outside the gene matches. The CDR3 is made up of 14 amino acids. DNA of the CDR3: TGCAGTGCTAGACTAGCGGGGGGGTACAATGAGCAGTTCTTC. It is translated as CSARLAGGYNEQFF.

This clonotype was observed a handful of times. The J gene is TRBJ1-3, the V gene TRBV3-1, with a tentative D call TRBD1 (5 bases). The CDR3 contains 18 residues. V gave up 1 base and J gave up 0 bases, with 16 bases separating them. The germline V gene has CDR1 LGHDT and CDR2 YNNKEL (reference sequence). Here the CDR3 reads CASSQVSVGGRSGNTIYF. The CDR3 coding sequence is TGTGCCAGCAGCCAAGTATCAGTTGGGGGACGCTCTGGAAACACCATATATTTT.

The rearrangement uses TRBV10-2 and TRBJ2-6, with 7 bases that match TRBD1. CDR1 WSHSY and CDR2 SAAADI come from the germline V gene. The CDR3 consists of 16 residues. The junction had 7 bases not matched to a gene; V was cut back by 8 bases and J by 0 bases. CDR3 in DNA: TGCGCCAGCTTGGGGACAGAACTCTCTGGGGCCAACGTCCTGACTTTC. It specifies CASLGTELSGANVLTF.

This clonotype has a handful of counts. The V gene is TRBV19, the J gene TRBJ2-1; the D gene is possibly TRBD1 (5 bases). This CDR3 spans 17 amino acids. Germline V lookup: CDR1 LNHDA, CDR2 SQIVND (reference sequence). V was clipped by 6 bases and J by 0 bases, with 18 bases between them. CDR3 sequence: CASSASGRVSSYNEQFF. The CDR3 coding sequence is TGTGCCAGTAGCGCCTCGGGCAGGGTGAGCTCCTACAATGAGCAGTTCTTC.

This clonotype was found a few times. This rearrangement joins TRBV18 to TRBJ2-7; 7 bases fit TRBD1. CDR3 length: 17 amino acids. The germline V gene encodes CDR1 KGHSH and CDR2 LQKENI. V shed 0 bases and J 0 bases; nucleotides not matched to a gene: 8. CDR3 amino acids: CASSPPGWDSGSYEQYV. CDR3 coding DNA: TGTGCCAGCTCACCACCGGGTTGGGACAGCGGCTCCTACGAGCAGTACGTC.

In its sample, this clonotype was seen many times. This chain connects TRBV7-2 to TRBJ2-3, with no clear D. V lost 7 bases and J lost 4, with 18 bases in between. The CDR3 loop spans 15 amino acids. Germline V gene sequence: CDR1 SGHTA, CDR2 FQGNSA. The DNA of the CDR3 is TGTGCCAGCACCGTCCTCCCCCTCTCAGCAGATACGCAGTATTTT. Translating it yields CASTVLPLSADTQYF.

The CDR3 here is CSARDGATTPDEQYF. CDR3 nucleotide sequence: TGCAGTGCTAGAGATGGGGCGACTACTCCGGATGAGCAGTACTTC. The V call is TRBV20-1, the J call TRBJ2-7; D is possibly TRBD1 or TRBD2 (5 bases each). The CDR3 spans 15 residues. Germline CDR1 DFQATT, CDR2 SNEGSKA (reference sequence). The ends were cut back, 0 bases at V and 7 bases at J, with 19 bases in the middle.

The CDR3 here is CASRTAVTDTQYF. Here the CDR3 DNA reads TGCGCCAGCAGGACGGCAGTAACAGATACGCAGTATTTT. The chain combines TRBV5-1 with TRBJ2-3; no definite D call. The CDR3 totals 13 residues. Trimming left V 5 bases short and J 3 bases short, with 10 bases between. The germline V gene encodes CDR1 SGHRS and CDR2 YFSETQ. Filled out from reference TRBV5-1 and TRBJ2-3, the complete variable domain reads KAGVTQTPRYLIKTRGQQVTLSCSPISGHRSVSWYQQTPGQGLQFLFEYFSETQRNKGNFPGRFSGRQFSNSRSEMNVSTLELGDSALYLCASRTAVTDTQYFGPGTRLTVL.

This clonotype was seen more than once but under ten times. The junction and the germline gene differ at one end; a read error may be behind it. The genes are TRBV7-9 and TRBJ2-2; D may correspond to TRBD1 or TRBD2 (5 bases each). Germline loops: CDR1 SEHNR, CDR2 FQNEAQ (reference sequence). The CDR3 covers 20 residues. CDR3 in DNA: TGTGCCAGCAGCCTAGCATCCGGGACGGAGAGTCCCGCGAACACCGGGGAGCTGTTTTTT. Its translation: CASSLASGTESPANTGELFF. The full variable domain, rest sourced from reference TRBV7-9 and TRBJ2-2, is DTGVSQNPRHKITKRGQNVTFRCDPISEHNRLYWYRQTLGQGPEFLTYFQNEAQLEKSRLLSDRFSAERPKGSFSTLEIQRTEQGDSAMYLCASSLASGTESPANTGELFFGEGSRLTVL.

Only a few counts were recorded for this clonotype. The V gene is TRBV4-1, the J gene TRBJ2-1; perhaps TRBD2 as D (5 bases). V was pared by 0 bases and J by 4 bases, with 13 bases between. CDR1 is MGHRA and CDR2 is YSYEKL in the germline V gene. There are 16 residues in the CDR3. The CDR3 here is CASSQDKACGYNEQFF. CDR3 DNA: TGCGCCAGCAGCCAAGATAAGGCTTGCGGGTACAATGAGCAGTTCTTC.

The chain recombines TRBV7-2 with TRBJ2-3, with a weak D call TRBD1 (6 bases). CDR3 length equals 13 residues. V was shortened by 10 bases and J by 2 bases, with 13 bases between the two germline ends. Germline-derived CDR1 and CDR2 are SGHTA and FQGNSA. The CDR3 spells CATRDTYTDTQYF. For the CDR3, the DNA is TGTGCCACCCGGGACACCTACACAGATACGCAGTATTTT.

The chain links TRBV4-2 to TRBJ2-2; D tentatively fits TRBD1 or TRBD2 (5 bases each). The CDR3 consists of 18 residues. In germline, CDR1 is LGHNA, CDR2 YNFKEQ. V shed 1 base and J shed 3 bases, with 18 bases lying between them. The DNA for the CDR3 is TGTGCCAGCAGCCAAGTGGTGAGGGGAGAGGGAGACACCGGGGAGCTGTTTTTT. Translating it yields CASSQVVRGEGDTGELFF.

The CDR3 nucleotides read TGTGCCAGCAGCTTAGGACTAGCGGGCATTTCGGATGAGCAGTTCTTC. This encodes CASSLGLAGISDEQFF. V is TRBV7-3 and J is TRBJ2-1; 11 bases match TRBD2. The germline V gene encodes CDR1 SGHTA and CDR2 FQGTGA. The CDR3 consists of 16 residues. V shed 2 bases and J 8 bases; nucleotides not matched to a gene: 8.

This clonotype appeared a few times. The chain uses TRBV12-3 or TRBV12-4 and TRBJ1-5, with a weak D call TRBD1 (6 bases). This CDR3 contains 15 residues. Trimming took 6 bases from V and 2 from J, leaving 14 bases between them. The CDR3 loop reads CASSAGGLGNQPQHF. The CDR3, as DNA: TGTGCCAGCAGCGCCGGGGGGCTTGGCAATCAGCCCCAGCATTTT.

This rearrangement joins TRBV29-1 to TRBJ2-1; 11 bases align to TRBD2. The CDR3 has 14 amino acids. The junction had 5 bases not matched to a gene; V was cut back by 2 bases and J by 8 bases. CDR1 is SQVTM, CDR2 ANQGSEA, per germline. CDR3: CSVEIAGGPDEQFF. For the CDR3, the DNA is TGCAGCGTTGAAATAGCGGGGGGGCCAGATGAGCAGTTCTTC.

The chain couples TRBV20-1 to TRBJ2-6, with D perhaps assigned TRBD1 or TRBD2 (6 bases each). The CDR3 has 16 residues. V gave up 6 bases and J gave up 2 bases, with 17 bases separating them. Germline values: CDR1 DFQATT, CDR2 SNEGSKA (reference sequence). The CDR3 DNA sequence: TGCAGTGCCCCTAGTGGGGGGCTGGCTGGGGCCAACGTCCTGACTTTC. Its translation is CSAPSGGLAGANVLTF.

In its sample, this clonotype was seen a few times. J is TRBJ1-2 and V is TRBV6-5, with D perhaps matching TRBD1 (6 bases). The CDR3 sequence is 16 residues long. Germline loops: CDR1 MNHEY, CDR2 SVGAGI. Trimming shortened V by 0 bases and J by 7 bases, and 18 bases separated the two germline ends. The CDR3 loop is CASSYSKGVAGLGYTF. CDR3 in DNA: TGTGCCAGCAGTTACTCGAAGGGGGTGGCCGGGCTTGGCTACACCTTC.

This clonotype has a count of ten or more. CDR3 loop: CASSLGRINQPQHF. The CDR3 DNA follows: TGTGCCAGCAGCTTAGGCAGAATTAATCAGCCCCAGCATTTT. V is TRBV13 and J is TRBJ1-5; D ambiguous. CDR1 is PRHDT and CDR2 is FYEKMQ in the germline V gene (reference sequence). Trimming took off 0 bases at V and 4 bases at J, with 7 bases between the two ends. The CDR3 has 14 amino acids. The complete variable domain, with remaining parts taken from reference TRBV13 and TRBJ1-5, reads AAGVIQSPRHLIKEKRETATLKCYPIPRHDTVYWYQQGPGQDPQFLISFYEKMQSDKGSIPDRFSAQQFSDYHSELNMSSLELGDSALYFCASSLGRINQPQHFGDGTRLSIL.

This clonotype was observed a handful of times. This chain uses TRBV27 with TRBJ2-2; 8 bases fit TRBD2. The CDR3 runs to 16 residues. CDR1 and CDR2 (germline): MNHEY, SMNVEV (reference sequence). J was trimmed by 3 bases and V by 5 bases; bases with no gene match: 8. The CDR3: CASSPWGSGDTGELFF. The CDR3 DNA sequence: TGTGCCAGCAGTCCATGGGGTAGCGGGGACACCGGGGAGCTGTTTTTT.